The 26 T cell receptor beta chains reported below all come from one sample, sequenced in a study of siplizumab effects on memory and regulatory T cells. Here immunoSEQ multiplex PCR was the method, and the copy in TCRdb shows in-frame clones only, minus some. The table has over 60,000 clones, roughly nine tenths seen once. Material for sequencing was CD8+ T cells sorted from blood. The receptors shown here come from a human donor in good health.

CDR3 amino acids: CASSESRTSPYEQYF. CDR3 coding DNA: TGTGCCAGCAGTGAAAGCAGGACCTCTCCCTACGAGCAGTACTTC. The chain recombines TRBV2 with TRBJ2-7; no definite D call. From germline, CDR1 is SNHLY and CDR2 FYNNEI. The CDR3 extends over 15 amino acids. V lost 2 bases to trimming and J lost 2 bases, with 13 bases between them.

V is TRBV9 and J is TRBJ1-2; perhaps TRBD1 as D (5 bases). The CDR3 totals 17 residues. Germline V CDR1 and CDR2: SGDLS, YYNGEE. The ends were cut back, 2 bases at V and 0 bases at J, with 17 bases in the middle. CDR3 in DNA: TGTGCCAGCAGCGTCTTGACAGAGCCCATCACTAACTATGGCTACACCTTC. Amino acids: CASSVLTEPITNYGYTF.

This chain connects TRBV19 to TRBJ2-1, with no clear D. The CDR3 has 15 residues. V lost 4 bases, J lost 7 bases, and 17 bases lay in between. Germline-derived CDR1 and CDR2 are LNHDA and SQIVND (reference sequence). CDR3 residues: CASSTEIVRLNEQFF. As DNA, the CDR3 is TGTGCCAGTAGTACCGAAATTGTTCGTTTGAATGAGCAGTTCTTC.

J is TRBJ2-1 and V is TRBV7-3; D remains ambiguous. Germline CDR1 and CDR2: SGHTA and FQGTGA. V was cut by 5 bases and J by 1 base, with 12 bases left in between. The CDR3 has 15 residues. The CDR3 loop reads CASSPTPVSYNEQFF. The DNA of the CDR3 is TGTGCCAGCAGCCCCACGCCGGTGTCCTACAATGAGCAGTTCTTC.

The chain recombines TRBV19 with TRBJ2-5, with D unresolved. V was cut by 5 bases and J by 5 bases, with 12 bases left in between. CDR1 is LNHDA, CDR2 SQIVND, per germline (reference sequence). CDR3 length: 13 amino acids. The DNA of the CDR3 is TGTGCCAGTAGTGAAGGCATGGACGAGACCCAGTACTTC. Translating it yields CASSEGMDETQYF. The variable domain in full, completed from reference TRBV19 and TRBJ2-5, reads DGGITQSPKYLFRKEGQNVTLSCEQNLNHDAMYWYRQDPGQGLRLIYYSQIVNDFQKGDIAEGYSVSREKKESFPLTVTSAQKNPTAFYLCASSEGMDETQYFGPGTRLLVL.

Concerning this clone: The junction departs from germline at one end; a sequencing error may be responsible. The rearrangement links TRBV5-6 to TRBJ2-7, with 7 bases lining up with TRBD1. The V gene's germline CDR1 is SGHDT and CDR2 YYEEEE. The CDR3 has 13 amino acids. The CDR3 protein is CASNPGAKGALIF. In nucleotides, the CDR3 is TGTGCCAGCAACCCCGGAGCAAAGGGGGCCCTCATCTTC.

This clone was counted once. CDR3 in amino acids: CASIRGALANEKLFF. CDR3 DNA: TGTGCCAGCATCAGGGGGGCGCTGGCTAATGAAAAACTGTTTTTT. The gene calls are TRBV6-6 and TRBJ1-4, with TRBD1 identical over 7 bases. The CDR3 length is 15 residues. In germline, CDR1 is MNHNY, CDR2 SVGAGI (reference sequence). The J segment lost 3 bases and the V segment lost 7 bases, leaving 8 bases of the junction unmatched.

V gene TRBV4-1 combines with J gene TRBJ2-1; 7 nucleotides match TRBD2. Germline lookup yields CDR1 MGHRA and CDR2 YSYEKL. This CDR3 spans 15 amino acids. The trim removed 4 bases at V and 5 bases at J, leaving 8 bases unmatched. The CDR3 DNA is TGCGCCAGCAGCCCCACCGGGGGGAGTGACAATGAGCAGTTCTTC. Protein product: CASSPTGGSDNEQFF.

The chain has TRBV6-4 and TRBJ2-3; 9 bases match TRBD1. V lost 5 bases to trimming and J lost 3 bases; unmatched junction nucleotides: 6. The CDR3 contains 15 residues. Germline CDR1 MRHNA, CDR2 SNTAGT. For the CDR3, the DNA is TGTGCCAGCAGTCCCGGGACAGGGTTTACAGATACGCAGTATTTT. This translates into CASSPGTGFTDTQYF.

The gene calls are TRBV6-1 and TRBJ1-1; unclear D gene. CDR3 length: 13 residues. Germline CDR1 is MNHNS and CDR2 is SASEGT. V was pared by 4 bases and J by 3 bases, with 9 bases between. Here the CDR3 reads CASSVGRDTEAFF. DNA for the CDR3: TGTGCCAGCAGTGTCGGTCGGGACACTGAAGCTTTCTTT.

There are a few counts of this clone. The gene calls are TRBV7-9 and TRBJ1-2; D possibly corresponds to TRBD1 (6 bases). The CDR3 has 16 residues. The germline CDR1 and CDR2 sequences are SEHNR and FQNEAQ (reference sequence). Trimming left V 5 bases short and J 4 bases short, with 20 bases between. The CDR3 loop reads CASSQHIRTDLYGYTF. Here the CDR3 DNA reads TGTGCCAGCAGCCAACATATAAGGACAGATCTCTATGGCTACACCTTC.

The CDR3 spells CASSFLNTGYGYTF. CDR3 sequence (DNA): TGTGCCAGCAGCTTTCTGAATACAGGCTATGGCTACACCTTC. This chain joins TRBV7-9 and TRBJ1-2, with D perhaps matching TRBD1 (5 bases). CDR1 is SEHNR and CDR2 is FQNEAQ in the germline V gene (reference sequence). The CDR3 is 14 residues long. Trimming cost V 3 bases and J 4 bases, with 12 bases left between them.

With regard to this clone: Other DNA sequences within the sample encode an identical CDR3. J is TRBJ1-5 and V is TRBV9; D ambiguous. V dropped 0 bases and J dropped 0 bases, with 4 bases sitting between them. Germline CDR1 SGDLS, CDR2 YYNGEE. CDR3 size: 14 residues. The CDR3 region has the DNA TGTGCCAGCAGCGTAGGTGATAGCAATCAGCCCCAGCATTTT. Translating it yields CASSVGDSNQPQHF.

The chain combines TRBV25-1 with TRBJ2-7, with D uncertain. CDR3 length: 10 amino acids. Per germline, CDR1 MGHDK and CDR2 SYGVNS. Trimming shortened V by 7 bases and J by 4 bases, and 5 bases separated the two germline ends. DNA of the CDR3: TGTGCCAGCACCGAGTACGAGCAGTACTTC. Amino acid sequence: CASTEYEQYF.

The gene calls are TRBV2 and TRBJ1-2, with no clear D. V dropped 5 bases and J dropped 0 bases, with 7 bases sitting between them. There are 13 residues in the CDR3. The germline V gene encodes CDR1 SNHLY and CDR2 FYNNEI. CDR3 in amino acids: CASSRKANYGYTF. The DNA of the CDR3 is TGTGCCAGCAGTCGGAAGGCTAACTATGGCTACACCTTC.

This chain links TRBV11-2 with TRBJ2-7, with D unresolved. The CDR3 is made up of 16 amino acids. Germline loops: CDR1 SGHAT, CDR2 FQNNGV. V shed 1 base and J shed 3 bases, with 16 bases lying between them. The CDR3 here is CASSLGFGPMNYEQYF. The CDR3 DNA is TGTGCCAGCAGCTTAGGTTTCGGACCTATGAACTACGAGCAGTACTTC.

The V and J genes are TRBV5-8 and TRBJ2-3; TRBD1 might be the D (6 bases). Germline V lookup: CDR1 SGHTS, CDR2 YDEGEE. Trimming removed 4 bases from V and 0 bases from J, with 12 bases in between. There are 15 residues in the CDR3. In nucleotides, the CDR3 is TGTGCCAGCAGCCTGATACAGGGCAGCACAGATACGCAGTATTTT. This gives the protein CASSLIQGSTDTQYF.

The chain joins TRBV6-4 to TRBJ2-7; 8 nucleotides agree with TRBD2. The CDR3 runs to 13 residues. Per the germline V gene, CDR1 is MRHNA and CDR2 is SNTAGT. Trimming removed 10 bases from V and 0 bases from J; junction bases left unmatched: 5. CDR3 coding DNA: TGTGCCATCAAGCGGGAGAGCTCCTACGAGCAGTACTTC. Amino acid sequence: CAIKRESSYEQYF.

In this sample, this clone turned up a few times. The same CDR3 is also encoded by other DNA sequences in this sample. CDR3 loop: CASSPPQEYEQYF. CDR3 nucleotides: TGTGCCAGCTCACCACCTCAGGAGTACGAGCAGTACTTC. The chain carries TRBV18 and TRBJ2-7; no definite D call. The V end was cut by 0 bases, the J end by 4 bases, with 7 bases between. CDR3 length: 13 residues. Germline V gene lookup returns CDR1 KGHSH and CDR2 LQKENI.

The rearrangement uses TRBV7-9 and TRBJ2-7; D remains ambiguous. CDR3 length: 13 amino acids. The germline V gene encodes CDR1 SEHNR and CDR2 FQNEAQ (reference sequence). Trimming took off 0 bases at V and 2 bases at J, with 5 bases between the two ends. The CDR3 loop reads CASSLAATYEQYF. The CDR3 nucleotides are TGTGCCAGCAGCTTAGCAGCTACCTACGAGCAGTACTTC. The full variable domain, rest sourced from reference TRBV7-9 and TRBJ2-7, is DTGVSQNPRHKITKRGQNVTFRCDPISEHNRLYWYRQTLGQGPEFLTYFQNEAQLEKSRLLSDRFSAERPKGSFSTLEIQRTEQGDSAMYLCASSLAATYEQYFGPGTRLTVT.

The chain employs TRBV10-1 and TRBJ1-3; D not resolved. V lost 3 bases, J lost 0 bases, and 6 bases lay in between. The CDR3 has 14 amino acids. Per the germline V gene, CDR1 is WNHNN and CDR2 is SYGVQD (reference sequence). In DNA form, the CDR3 reads TGCGCCAGCAGTGACTCCCACTCTGGAAACACCATATATTTT. Amino acids: CASSDSHSGNTIYF.

The gene calls are TRBV19 and TRBJ2-7, with D hard to call. The CDR3 totals 14 residues. Per germline, CDR1 LNHDA and CDR2 SQIVND (reference sequence). The V end was cut by 6 bases, the J end by 0 bases, with 12 bases between. The CDR3 coding sequence is TGTGCCAGTAGCCAGGACCGTGTCTCCTACGAGCAGTACTTC. As protein: CASSQDRVSYEQYF. Full variable domain (rest looked up from reference TRBV19 and TRBJ2-7): DGGITQSPKYLFRKEGQNVTLSCEQNLNHDAMYWYRQDPGQGLRLIYYSQIVNDFQKGDIAEGYSVSREKKESFPLTVTSAQKNPTAFYLCASSQDRVSYEQYFGPGTRLTVT.

The chain employs TRBV5-1 and TRBJ1-2; the D is unclear. Germline CDR1 and CDR2: SGHRS and YFSETQ. The V end lost 0 bases, the J end lost 7 bases, and 13 bases lay between the germline ends. The CDR3 is 14 residues long. The CDR3 region is CASSLAGDSPGYTF. The CDR3 nucleotides are TGCGCCAGCAGCTTGGCGGGCGACTCCCCTGGCTACACCTTC.

In its sample, this clone was seen a few times. The genes are TRBV11-2 and TRBJ2-4; weak D call: TRBD2 (5 bases). CDR3 length equals 15 residues. CDR1 and CDR2 (germline): SGHAT, FQNNGV. The germline V and J ends were trimmed by 2 bases and 5 bases, with 13 bases remaining between them. The CDR3 sequence: CASSLNLAEQNIQYF. For the CDR3, the DNA is TGTGCCAGCAGCTTAAATCTAGCAGAACAAAACATTCAGTACTTC.

The chain joins TRBV27 to TRBJ1-6; D is undetermined. The CDR3 is made up of 17 amino acids. Trimming stripped 0 bases from V and 4 bases from J, with 13 bases between. Germline-derived CDR1 and CDR2 are MNHEY and SMNVEV (reference sequence). The CDR3 nucleotides are TGTGCCAGCAGTTTATCGGCGGCCGGGCCATATAATTCACCCCTCCACTTT. Its protein is CASSLSAAGPYNSPLHF.

The chain joins TRBV7-3 to TRBJ2-1; 8 positions agree with TRBD2. This CDR3 is 16 amino acids long. Germline trimming cut 2 bases from V and 6 bases from J; bases unmatched to any gene: 9. CDR1 is SGHTA and CDR2 is FQGTGA in the germline V gene. The CDR3 DNA is TGTGCCAGCAGCTTAGGTGTAGCGGGAAGGAGCAATGAGCAGTTCTTC. Translation gives CASSLGVAGRSNEQFF.